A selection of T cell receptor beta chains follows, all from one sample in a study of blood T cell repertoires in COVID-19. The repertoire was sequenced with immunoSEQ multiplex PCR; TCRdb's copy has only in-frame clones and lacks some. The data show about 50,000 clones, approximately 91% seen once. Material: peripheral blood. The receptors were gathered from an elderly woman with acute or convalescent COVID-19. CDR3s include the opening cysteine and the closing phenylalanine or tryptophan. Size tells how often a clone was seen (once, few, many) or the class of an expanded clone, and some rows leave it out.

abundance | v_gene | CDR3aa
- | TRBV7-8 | CASSLGSSRTDTQYF
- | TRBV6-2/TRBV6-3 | CASSARQGGGLNQPQHF
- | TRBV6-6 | CASRQGGSGNTIYF
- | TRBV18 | CASSWDRSTSGNTIYF
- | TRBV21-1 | CASTPETASVRTGIYNEQFF
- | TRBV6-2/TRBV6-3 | CASSYLAGSYEQYF
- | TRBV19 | CASSGSSGREADTQYF
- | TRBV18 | CASSPHVPGLAGEVSYEQYF
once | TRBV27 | CASSLSKLAGSEQFF
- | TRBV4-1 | CASSQGSEPNTEAFF
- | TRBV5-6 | CASSRGRYNEQFF
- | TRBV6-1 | CASSEGGRALVGNTIYF
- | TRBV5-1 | CASSLAPAGSYNEQFF
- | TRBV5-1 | CASSFNTGAAGNTEAFF
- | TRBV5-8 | CASRTGAKASYGYTF
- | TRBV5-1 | CASQRGAGGENTGELFF
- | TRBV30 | CAWSGLAGVEQYF
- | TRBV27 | CASRLAGGNEQYF
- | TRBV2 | CASREDRGSEQFF
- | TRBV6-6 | CASFRQTNTEAFF
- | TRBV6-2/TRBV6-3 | CASSYLRTGGHYEQYF
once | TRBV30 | CAWSVLGEKNIQYF
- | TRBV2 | CASSLDWTSGRGKGGNEQFF
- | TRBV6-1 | CASSERSSGANVLTF
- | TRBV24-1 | CATSDPVNTEAFF
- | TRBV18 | CASSLLDSPIYGYTF
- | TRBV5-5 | CASSLAFTGLLANTGELFF
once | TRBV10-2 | CASSDRTKNYGYTF
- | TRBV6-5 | CASTSSGNTEAFF
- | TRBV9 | CASSFLAGNRMIDTQYF
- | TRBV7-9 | CASSRGQAAEAFF
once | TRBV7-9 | CASSLFGMNTEAFF
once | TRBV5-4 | CASSSEGRSPEAFF
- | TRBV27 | CASRGQGARSYEQYF
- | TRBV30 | CAWSRGSGNTIYF
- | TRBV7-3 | CASSFTGGSYNEQFF
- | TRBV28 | CASRPSRVTEAFF
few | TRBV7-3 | CASSTTYGDTQYF
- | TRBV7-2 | CASSLGLAGGEDTQYF
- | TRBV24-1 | CATSDQAGVTYNEQFF
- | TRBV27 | CASSPRGSFGSYNEQFF
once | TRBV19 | CASSEIGTGDGELFF
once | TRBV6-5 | CASSYLGREVETQYF
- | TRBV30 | CAWRGTGGEKLFF
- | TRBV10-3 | CAISETGVSYEQYF
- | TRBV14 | CASSHSQGAYEQYF
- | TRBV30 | CAWSGEGSYNEQFF
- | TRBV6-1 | CASSERLRGLNTIYF
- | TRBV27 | CASSTKTSGDSPLHF
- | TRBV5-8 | CASARQGGETQYF